This TCR beta chain was obtained from a study of blood T cells in healthy people across ages. As for the study in general: Roughly one uniquely barcoded beta molecule per two T cells was captured.

A sample-barcoded 5' primer and a J-beta primer mix were used in a second PCR of about 7 to 12 cycles. Tags on each cDNA molecule came from a template-switch adaptor with 12 random nucleotides. Each CDR3 protein gets one entry after TCRdb re-called the 5' RACE reads with MiXCR. The sample shows 540,000 or so distinct CDR3 sequences, roughly a quarter of them seen only once. Every donor provided approximately 10 milliliters of peripheral blood. Germline assignment: CDR1 MNHEY and CDR2 SVGAGI. This CDR3 has 15 amino acids. The V end lost 4 bases, the J end lost 6 bases, and 15 bases lay between the germline ends.

The clonotype was recovered from a woman between 65 and 79 years old in good health. This chain uses TRBV6-5 with TRBJ1-4, with a possible D match to TRBD1 (5 bases). The sample consisted of blood. The CDR3 sequence is CASSFIPGGDEKLFF. The CDR3 DNA sequence: TGTGCCAGCAGTTTCATCCCTGGAGGGGATGAAAAACTGTTTTTT.